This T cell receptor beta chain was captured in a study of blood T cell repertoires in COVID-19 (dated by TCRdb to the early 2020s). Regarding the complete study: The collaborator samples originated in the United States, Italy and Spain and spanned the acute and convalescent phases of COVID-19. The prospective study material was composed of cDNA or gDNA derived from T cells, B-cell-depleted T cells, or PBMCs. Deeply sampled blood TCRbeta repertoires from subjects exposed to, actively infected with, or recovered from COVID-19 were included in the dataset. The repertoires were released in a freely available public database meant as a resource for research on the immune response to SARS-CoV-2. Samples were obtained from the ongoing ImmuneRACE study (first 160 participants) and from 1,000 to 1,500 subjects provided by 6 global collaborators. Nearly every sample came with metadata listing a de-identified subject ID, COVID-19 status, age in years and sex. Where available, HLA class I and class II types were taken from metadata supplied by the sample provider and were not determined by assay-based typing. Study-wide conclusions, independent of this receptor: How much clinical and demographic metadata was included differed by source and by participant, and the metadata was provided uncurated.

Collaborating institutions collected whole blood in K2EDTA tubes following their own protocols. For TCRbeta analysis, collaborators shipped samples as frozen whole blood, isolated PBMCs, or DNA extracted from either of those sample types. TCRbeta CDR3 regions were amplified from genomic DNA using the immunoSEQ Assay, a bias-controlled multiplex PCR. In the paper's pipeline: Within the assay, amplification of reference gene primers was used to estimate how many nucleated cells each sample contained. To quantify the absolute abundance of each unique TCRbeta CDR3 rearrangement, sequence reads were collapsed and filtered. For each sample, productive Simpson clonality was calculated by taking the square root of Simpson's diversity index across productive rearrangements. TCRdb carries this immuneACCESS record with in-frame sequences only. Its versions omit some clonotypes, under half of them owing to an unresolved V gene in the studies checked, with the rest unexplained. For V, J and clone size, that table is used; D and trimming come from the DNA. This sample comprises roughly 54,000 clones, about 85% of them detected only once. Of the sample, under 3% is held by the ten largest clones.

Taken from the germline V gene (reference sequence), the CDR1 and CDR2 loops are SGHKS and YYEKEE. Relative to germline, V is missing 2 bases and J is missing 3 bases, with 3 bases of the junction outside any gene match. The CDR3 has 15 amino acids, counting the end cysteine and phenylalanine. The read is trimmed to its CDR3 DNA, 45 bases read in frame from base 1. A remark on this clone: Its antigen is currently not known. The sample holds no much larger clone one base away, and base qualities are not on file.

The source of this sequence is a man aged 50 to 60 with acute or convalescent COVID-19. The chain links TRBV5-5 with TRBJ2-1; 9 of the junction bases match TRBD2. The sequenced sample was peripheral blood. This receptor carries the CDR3 CASSLLAGLYNEQFF. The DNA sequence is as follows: TGTGCCAGCAGCTTACTAGCGGGCCTCTACAATGAGCAGTTCTTC.